A selection of T cell receptor beta chains follows, all from one sample in a study of blood T cell repertoires in COVID-19. Profiled with immunoSEQ multiplex PCR; TCRdb holds only in-frame clones, not every one. The data show 79,000 or so clones, with about 88% seen just once and roughly a sixth held by the top ten. The sample was peripheral blood. These receptors originate from a human donor in a cohort sampled during active COVID-19. The CDR3 runs from the conserved cysteine through the conserved F or W. The D gene is left open where the match is weak. The size entry is marked missing in some rows and otherwise reads once, few, many or a size class.

V	size	J	D	CDR3	DNA
TRBV3-1/TRBV3-2	NA	TRBJ2-7	NA	CASRGDEQYF	TGTGCCAGCAGAGGGGACGAGCAGTACTTC
TRBV5-1	NA	TRBJ2-5	TRBD2	CASSLGLAGGWGQETQYF	TGCGCCAGCAGCTTAGGGCTAGCGGGAGGATGGGGCCAAGAGACCCAGTACTTC
TRBV29-1	NA	TRBJ1-2	NA	CSVGTWGDFYGYTF	TGCAGCGTTGGGACTTGGGGGGACTTCTATGGCTACACCTTC
TRBV24-1	NA	TRBJ2-7	TRBD1	CATSDGWQGDSYEQYF	TGTGCCACCAGTGACGGGTGGCAGGGGGATTCCTACGAGCAGTACTTC
TRBV7-9	once	TRBJ1-4	TRBD1	CASSLGEGTGRYEKLFF	TGTGCCAGCAGCTTAGGGGAAGGGACAGGGAGATATGAAAAACTGTTTTTT
TRBV27	NA	TRBJ1-2	NA	CASSLIGGDGYTF	TGTGCCAGCAGTTTAATTGGGGGCGATGGCTACACCTTC
TRBV6-2/TRBV6-3	NA	TRBJ2-7	NA	CASSYSEGAIWSYEQYF	TGTGCCAGCAGTTACTCGGAAGGGGCCATATGGTCCTACGAGCAGTACTTC
TRBV15	few	TRBJ2-5	NA	CATSRDSQGLKETQYF	TGTGCCACCAGCAGAGATTCCCAGGGGTTAAAAGAGACCCAGTACTTC
TRBV12-2	once	TRBJ1-1	NA	CASRCLREWTAMNTEAFF	TGTGCAAGTCGCTGTTTACGCGAATGGACAGCTATGAACACTGAAGCTTTCTTT
TRBV6-1	NA	TRBJ1-4	NA	CASSDIGGGNEKLFF	TGTGCCAGCAGTGATATAGGGGGGGGGAATGAAAAACTGTTTTTT
TRBV10-1	NA	TRBJ1-2	NA	CASSESTVYGYTF	TGCGCCAGCAGTGAGTCGACAGTCTATGGCTACACCTTC
TRBV30	once	TRBJ2-3	NA	CAWSSVGGTDTQYF	TGTGCCTGGAGCTCCGTGGGCGGCACAGATACGCAGTATTTT
TRBV5-5	few	TRBJ1-1	NA	CASSLWGGTEAFF	TGTGCCAGCAGCCTATGGGGCGGAACTGAAGCTTTCTTT
TRBV11-1	NA	TRBJ2-1	TRBD2	CASGYGTSGVNEQFF	TGTGCCAGCGGATACGGGACTAGCGGCGTCAATGAGCAGTTCTTC
TRBV5-6	NA	TRBJ1-2	TRBD1	CASSLVSGGFYGYTF	TGTGCCAGCAGCTTGGTGTCAGGGGGCTTCTATGGCTACACCTTC
TRBV4-2	NA	TRBJ1-2	TRBD1	CASSQGDRGNGYTF	TGTGCCAGCAGCCAAGGGGACAGGGGGAATGGCTACACCTTC
TRBV28	once	TRBJ2-3	NA	CASSLYVFTSPTDTQYF	TGTGCCAGCAGTTTATACGTCTTCACTTCCCCCACAGATACGCAGTATTTT
TRBV4-1	once	TRBJ2-5	TRBD1	CASSRPTGMGETQYF	TGCGCCAGCAGCCGTCCGACAGGGATGGGGGAGACCCAGTACTTC
TRBV18	NA	TRBJ2-2	NA	CASSLHRGGSGELFF	TGTGCCAGCTCTCTTCACAGGGGAGGTTCCGGGGAGCTGTTTTTT
TRBV7-3	NA	TRBJ2-2	TRBD2	CASSPPGGNTGELFF	TGTGCCAGCAGCCCCCCGGGGGGGAACACCGGGGAGCTGTTTTTT
TRBV7-9	NA	TRBJ2-1	TRBD2	CASSFEGLAQNEQFF	TGTGCCAGCAGCTTTGAGGGACTAGCACAGAATGAGCAGTTCTTC
TRBV7-3	NA	TRBJ2-1	NA	CASSPSGTNMEQFF	TGTGCCAGCAGCCCCTCCGGGACAAACATGGAGCAGTTCTTC
TRBV7-9	once	TRBJ2-6	NA	CASSIRAGANVLTF	TGTGCCAGCAGCATCAGGGCTGGGGCCAACGTCCTGACTTTC
TRBV19	NA	TRBJ2-7	TRBD1	CASSLTGTESYEQYF	TGTGCCAGTAGTTTGACCGGGACAGAAAGCTACGAGCAGTACTTC
TRBV10-3	NA	TRBJ2-2	TRBD1	CAISGTGERNTGELFF	TGTGCCATCAGTGGGACAGGGGAGAGAAACACCGGGGAGCTGTTTTTT
TRBV4-3	NA	TRBJ2-3	TRBD1	CASSQGGQGIDTQYF	TGCGCCAGCAGCCAAGGGGGACAGGGCATAGATACGCAGTATTTT
TRBV5-1	NA	TRBJ1-1	TRBD1	CASSLGGQGGNTEAFF	TGCGCCAGCAGCTTGGGGGGACAGGGAGGGAACACTGAAGCTTTCTTT
TRBV25-1	NA	TRBJ2-5	NA	CASSESVTQYF	TGTGCCAGCAGTGAATCGGTGACCCAGTACTTC
TRBV6-5	NA	TRBJ1-2	TRBD1	CASSYSGQGLLGYTF	TGTGCCAGCAGTTACTCGGGACAGGGTCTTCTTGGCTACACCTTC
TRBV7-9	NA	TRBJ2-7	TRBD1	CASSSPGQGISYEQYF	TGTGCCAGCAGCTCCCCGGGACAGGGGATTAGCTACGAGCAGTACTTC
TRBV5-1	NA	TRBJ2-1	NA	CASSLAISGGNEQFF	TGCGCCAGCAGCTTGGCGATATCCGGGGGCAATGAGCAGTTCTTC
TRBV10-1	NA	TRBJ2-1	NA	CASSARVGYNEQFF	TGCGCCAGCAGTGCTAGAGTCGGGTACAATGAGCAGTTCTTC
TRBV10-3	NA	TRBJ2-1	TRBD2	CAISESTGLAVLSSYNEQFF	TGTGCCATCAGTGAGTCAACGGGACTAGCGGTCCTGAGCTCCTACAATGAGCAGTTCTTC
TRBV12-3/TRBV12-4	NA	TRBJ2-3	NA	CASSFSVDTQYF	TGTGCCAGCAGTTTTTCGGTCGATACGCAGTATTTT
TRBV7-9	few	TRBJ1-2	NA	CASSWRTGQINYGYTF	TGTGCCAGCAGCTGGAGAACGGGACAAATTAACTATGGCTACACCTTC
TRBV4-3	few	TRBJ2-7	NA	CASSLETGSHEQYF	TGCGCCAGCAGCCTGGAAACAGGGTCGCACGAGCAGTACTTC
TRBV4-3	few	TRBJ1-5	NA	CASSQEGHSNQPQHF	TGCGCCAGCAGCCAAGAGGGACATAGCAATCAGCCCCAGCATTTT
TRBV28	NA	TRBJ2-7	NA	CASSPFRQAEQYF	TGTGCCAGCAGTCCTTTTAGGCAGGCGGAGCAGTACTTC
TRBV29-1	NA	TRBJ2-7	NA	CSVSRDKGAYEQYF	TGCAGCGTAAGCCGGGACAAGGGGGCCTACGAGCAGTACTTC
TRBV5-4	NA	TRBJ2-5	NA	CASNEQGQETQYF	TGTGCCAGCAATGAACAGGGACAAGAGACCCAGTACTTC
TRBV28	NA	TRBJ2-3	NA	CASRRSTDTQYF	TGTGCCAGCAGGAGGAGCACAGATACGCAGTATTTT
TRBV21-1	NA	TRBJ2-1	NA	CASSKAPGLSSYNEQFF	TGTGCCAGCAGCAAAGCCCCCGGGTTGAGCTCCTACAATGAGCAGTTCTTC
TRBV7-9	NA	TRBJ2-1	NA	CASSLEGFGNEQFF	TGTGCCAGCAGCTTGGAGGGGTTTGGGAATGAGCAGTTCTTC
TRBV11-1	NA	TRBJ1-2	TRBD1	CASSTGQGTNYGYTF	TGTGCCAGCAGCACGGGACAGGGTACGAACTATGGCTACACCTTC
TRBV25-1	NA	TRBJ2-3	TRBD1	CASSAPGGIQPTQYF	TGTGCCAGCAGTGCCCCAGGGGGCATCCAACCTACGCAGTATTTT
TRBV10-3	few	TRBJ2-7	NA	CATSPGEGHEQYF	TGTGCCACCTCCCCAGGGGAAGGTCACGAGCAGTACTTC
TRBV7-8	NA	TRBJ2-7	TRBD1	CASSLDQGARTYEQYF	TGTGCCAGCAGCTTAGATCAGGGGGCCAGGACCTACGAGCAGTACTTC
TRBV9	NA	TRBJ2-1	TRBD2	CASSVEGRATNEQFF	TGTGCCAGCAGCGTGGAGGGGAGGGCCACCAATGAGCAGTTCTTC
TRBV2	NA	TRBJ2-1	NA	CASSTGTTYNEQFF	TGTGCCAGCAGTACAGGGACCACCTACAATGAGCAGTTCTTC
TRBV19	NA	TRBJ1-2	TRBD1	CASSSRNRGRNYGYTF	TGTGCCAGTAGTAGCCGGAACAGGGGGCGTAACTATGGCTACACCTTC
TRBV29-1	NA	TRBJ1-1	NA	CSSRRTLEAFF	TGCAGCAGTCGGAGGACTCTTGAAGCTTTCTTT
TRBV29-1	NA	TRBJ2-1	NA	CSVGYWGVYNEQFF	TGCAGCGTTGGATATTGGGGGGTTTACAATGAGCAGTTCTTC
TRBV20-1	once	TRBJ1-6	NA	CSASEAINSPLHF	TGCAGTGCTAGTGAGGCCATCAACTCACCCCTCCACTTT
TRBV5-4	NA	TRBJ2-7	TRBD1	CASSYHPGQGVYEQYF	TGTGCCAGCAGCTATCACCCGGGACAGGGGGTTTACGAGCAGTACTTC
TRBV4-2	NA	TRBJ1-2	TRBD1	CASSPGGAWSTF	TGTGCCAGCAGTCCAGGGGGCGCTTGGTCGACCTTC
TRBV19	once	TRBJ1-3	TRBD1	CASRPTRGRQGAGNTIYF	TGTGCCAGTAGACCGACTCGGGGTCGTCAGGGGGCTGGAAACACCATATATTTT
TRBV30	NA	TRBJ1-2	TRBD1	CAWSVPPGTGGYGYTF	TGTGCCTGGAGTGTACCCCCAGGGACAGGGGGCTATGGCTACACCTTC